The sequence of this T cell receptor (beta chain) was determined in a study of control samples from healthy donors and cancer patients. The repertoire was sequenced with immunoSEQ multiplex PCR; TCRdb's copy has only in-frame clones and lacks some. Of 160,000 or so clones detected, 96% appear once; the ten largest clones hold approximately 0.97%. The ends lost 2 bases at V and 1 base at J; junction bases unmatched: 8. Germline CDR1 SGDLS, CDR2 YYNGEE. The CDR3 totals 17 residues. The TCR sequence derives from a woman in her twenties or thirties in good health. V usage is TRBV9 and J usage is TRBJ2-2; 7 bases match TRBD2. Sequenced input: blood. CDR3 DNA: TGTGCCAGCAGCGTCCCAACGGGGAGGGAGAACACCGGGGAGCTGTTTTTT. The encoded protein is CASSVPTGRENTGELFF. The full variable domain, rest sourced from reference TRBV9 and TRBJ2-2, is DSGVTQTPKHLITATGQRVTLRCSPRSGDLSVYWYQQSLDQGLQFLIQYYNGEERAKGNILERFSAQQFPDLHSELNLSSLELGDSALYFCASSVPTGRENTGELFFGEGSRLTVL.